Included here is one T cell receptor (beta chain) sequence, with context. The table came from immunoSEQ multiplex PCR; TCRdb's copy has only in-frame clones and leaves some out. In the table there are under 300,000 clones, 85% of which are singletons. This CDR3 is 14 amino acids long. The ends were cut back, 1 base at V and 8 bases at J, with 13 bases in the middle. Germline assignment: CDR1 SGHRS and CDR2 YFSETQ. These data belong to a study of blood T cell repertoires in COVID-19. This receptor was identified in an older woman with active or convalescent COVID-19. The chain joins TRBV5-1 to TRBJ2-1, with D perhaps matching TRBD1 (6 bases). Sample: peripheral blood. The CDR3 region has the DNA TGCGCCAGCAGCTTGATACAGGGCGTCGATGAGCAGTTCTTC. As protein: CASSLIQGVDEQFF.